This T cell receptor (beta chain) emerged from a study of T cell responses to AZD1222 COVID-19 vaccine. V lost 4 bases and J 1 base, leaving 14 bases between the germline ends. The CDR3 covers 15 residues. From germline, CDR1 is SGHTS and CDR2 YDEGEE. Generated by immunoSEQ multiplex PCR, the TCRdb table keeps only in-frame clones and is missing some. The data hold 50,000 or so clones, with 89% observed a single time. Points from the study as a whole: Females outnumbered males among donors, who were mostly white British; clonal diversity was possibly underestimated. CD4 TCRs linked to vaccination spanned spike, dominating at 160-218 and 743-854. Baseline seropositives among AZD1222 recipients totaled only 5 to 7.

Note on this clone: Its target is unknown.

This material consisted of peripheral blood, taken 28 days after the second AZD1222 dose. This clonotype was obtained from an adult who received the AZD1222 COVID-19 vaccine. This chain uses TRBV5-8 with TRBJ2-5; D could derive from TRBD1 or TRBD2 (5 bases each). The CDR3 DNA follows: TGTGCCAGCAGCCCTGCCTGGGGGACCCAAGAGACCCAGTACTTC. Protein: CASSPAWGTQETQYF. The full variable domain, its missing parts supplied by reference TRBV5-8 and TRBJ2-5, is EAGVTQSPTHLIKTRGQQATLRCSPISGHTSVYWYQQALGLGLQFLLWYDEGEERNRGNFPPRFSGRQFPNYSSELNVNALELEDSALYLCASSPAWGTQETQYFGPGTRLLVL.